This is a list of T cell receptor beta chains from one sample in a study of blood T cell repertoires in COVID-19. The data were produced by immunoSEQ multiplex PCR, yet TCRdb's version contains in-frame clones alone and is incomplete. The repertoire holds fewer than 200,000 clones, with about 86% as singletons. Material for sequencing was peripheral blood. These receptors came from a man aged 50 to 60 with active or convalescent COVID-19. The CDR3 runs from the conserved cysteine through the conserved F or W. D genes are given only for firm matches. Clone size is not always given. Where it is, it says once, few, many or a class for expanded clones.

>TRBJ2-5|TRBV5-4|-|-
TGTGCCAGCAGCTTGGGGCAGGGTGAAGAGACCCAGTACTTC
CASSLGQGEETQYF
>TRBJ1-2|TRBV28|TRBD1|-
TGTGCCATTCCCGACAGGGGGAATGATGGCTACACCTTC
CAIPDRGNDGYTF
>TRBJ2-7|TRBV6-5|TRBD2|once
TGTGCCAGCAGCAGCCCTAGCGGCACCTACGAGCAGTACTTC
CASSSPSGTYEQYF
>TRBJ1-5|TRBV19|-|-
TGTGCCAGTAGTACCTTCCTAGGGGGAGATCAGCCCCAGCATTTT
CASSTFLGGDQPQHF
>TRBJ1-5|TRBV19|TRBD1|-
TGTGCCAGTAGTATAGATCCCTACTACGACAGGGCCCCCCGAAGCAATCAGCCCCAGCATTTT
CASSIDPYYDRAPRSNQPQHF
>TRBJ2-1|TRBV4-2|TRBD2|-
TGTGCCAGCAGTAAGAGTAGCGGGGAGAGGGGTGAGCAGTTCTTC
CASSKSSGERGEQFF
>TRBJ1-1|TRBV24-1|TRBD1|-
TGTGCCACCAGTGATGCCGGGACAGGGGGAACTGAAGCTTTCTTT
CATSDAGTGGTEAFF
>TRBJ1-5|TRBV27|-|once
TGTGCCAGCGGGGCTAGGCTTTTAAGTTCGGGCAATCAGCCCCAGCATTTT
CASGARLLSSGNQPQHF
>TRBJ2-3|TRBV18|-|-
TGTGCCAGCTCACCCCAACGCGACAAATTGGGGACTTGGGATTTT
CASSPQRDKLGTWDF
>TRBJ1-4|TRBV28|-|once
TGTGCCAGCAGTCTTGACGGGGGAACTAATGAAAAACTGTTTTTT
CASSLDGGTNEKLFF
>TRBJ1-1|TRBV11-2|-|-
TGTGCCAGCAACTTACCAGGGCACACTGAAGCTTTCTTT
CASNLPGHTEAFF
>TRBJ1-2|TRBV11-2|-|once
TGTGCCAGCAGCTTAGGGCTAGCAACTAACTATGGCTACACCTTC
CASSLGLATNYGYTF
>TRBJ1-2|TRBV7-2|-|-
TGTGCCAGCAGCCCCCCAGGGTACCAGGCCTTTAACTATGGCTACACCTTC
CASSPPGYQAFNYGYTF
>TRBJ2-2|TRBV28|-|few
TGTGCCAGCAGTTATCCCGGCTGGGCAGACAACACCGGGGAGCTGTTTTTT
CASSYPGWADNTGELFF
>TRBJ1-2|TRBV19|-|-
TGTGCCAGTAGTCCTTCACAGGGAACTTATGGCTACACCTTC
CASSPSQGTYGYTF
>TRBJ2-1|TRBV28|TRBD2|-
TGTGCCAGCATTGTCGCGGGGGGGAGGAGCAATGAGCAGTTCTTC
CASIVAGGRSNEQFF
>TRBJ1-2|TRBV5-4|TRBD1|-
TGTGCCAGCAGTAGCGGACAGGGGTCCTATGGCTACACCTTC
CASSSGQGSYGYTF
>TRBJ1-5|TRBV6-5|-|few
TGTGCCAGCAGTTACCGGACAAATCAGCCCCAGCATTTT
CASSYRTNQPQHF
>TRBJ2-7|TRBV7-3|TRBD1|-
TGTGCCAGCAGCCCGGATGGGACAGGGGCCTACGAGCAGTACTTC
CASSPDGTGAYEQYF
>TRBJ1-1|TRBV12-3/TRBV12-4|TRBD1|-
TGTGCCAGCAGTGACAGAGAGGACAGGGAAGCTTTCTTT
CASSDREDREAFF
>TRBJ1-3|TRBV4-2|-|-
TGTGCCAGCGGTAAAATCGTTGATTCCAGGGTCCACGGTAATTCTATATATTTT
CASGKIVDSRVHGNSIYF
>TRBJ2-3|TRBV18|-|-
TGTGCCAGCTCACCACCGAACGCGGTCACAGATACGCAGTATTTT
CASSPPNAVTDTQYF
>TRBJ2-7|TRBV6-5|-|-
TGTGCCAGCAGCTTGGGGCAAGGGGAGCAGTACTTC
CASSLGQGEQYF
>TRBJ1-1|TRBV4-2|-|-
TGTGCCAGCAGCCTCGGACAGACTGAAGCTTTCTTT
CASSLGQTEAFF
>TRBJ1-3|TRBV7-2|-|-
TGTGCCAGCAGCGAACGCAACAGGCGAAGCTCTGGAAACACCATATATTTT
CASSERNRRSSGNTIYF
>TRBJ1-2|TRBV7-3|-|-
TGTGCCAGCAGCTCCGGCGGGGGTCGAGACTATGGCTACACCTTC
CASSSGGGRDYGYTF
>TRBJ2-1|TRBV24-1|TRBD1|-
TGTGCCACCAGTGAGGCAACAGGGGGCCCTAGGAATGAGCAGTTCTTC
CATSEATGGPRNEQFF
>TRBJ2-3|TRBV3-1/TRBV3-2|TRBD1|-
TGTGCCAGCAGCCGGGACAGGGTCTATTTT
CASSRDRVYF